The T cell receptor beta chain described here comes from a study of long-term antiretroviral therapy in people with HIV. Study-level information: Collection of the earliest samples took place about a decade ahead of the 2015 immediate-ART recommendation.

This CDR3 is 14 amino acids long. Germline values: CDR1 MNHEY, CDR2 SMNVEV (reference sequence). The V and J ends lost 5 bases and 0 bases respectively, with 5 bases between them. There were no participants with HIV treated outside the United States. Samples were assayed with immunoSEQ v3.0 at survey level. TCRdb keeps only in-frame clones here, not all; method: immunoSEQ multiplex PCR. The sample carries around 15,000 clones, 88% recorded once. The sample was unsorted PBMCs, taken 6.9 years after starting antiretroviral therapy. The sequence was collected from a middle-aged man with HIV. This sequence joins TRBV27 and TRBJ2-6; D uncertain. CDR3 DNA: TGTGCCAGCAGTACTAACTCTGGGGCCAACGTCCTGACTTTC. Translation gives CASSTNSGANVLTF. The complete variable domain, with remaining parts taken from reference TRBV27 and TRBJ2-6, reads EAQVTQNPRYLITVTGKKLTVTCSQNMNHEYMSWYRQDPGLGLRQIYYSMNVEVTDKGDVPEGYKVSRKEKRNFPLILESPSPNQTSLYFCASSTNSGANVLTFGAGSRLTVL.